The 32 T cell receptor beta chains reported below all come from one sample, sequenced in a study of T-cell reconstitution after alpha-beta-depleted transplantation in children. During its preparation, the TCRbeta library received unique molecular identifiers. TCRdb re-called the PCR reads through MiXCR, storing one row per CDR3 protein. The table includes about 280,000 distinct CDR3 sequences, around 10% detected once. Sequences were derived from peripheral blood, sampled 180 days after TCRalphabeta/CD19-depleted stem cell transplant. These receptors all stem from a male patient aged 2 to 10 who had a stem cell transplant for chronic granulomatous disease, so the T cells may come from the graft donor.

In the case of this clonotype: A read error is possible here, since a much larger clone lies one base away. As the CDR3 is not closed by the conserved phenylalanine or tryptophan, this likely results from a read error. This chain joins TRBV27 and TRBJ2-7, with 7 positions matching TRBD2. The V gene end was trimmed by 2 bases and the J gene end by 7 bases; junction bases not matched to a gene: 8. This CDR3 is built from 14 residues. CDR1 is MNHEY, CDR2 SMNVEV, per germline (reference sequence). The DNA of the CDR3 is TGTGCCAGCAGTTTAGCGGGAGCGGTTGGGGAGCAGTACTCC. Amino acid sequence: CASSLAGAVGEQYS.

This clonotype was seen repeatedly, ten times or more. This chain joins TRBV18 and TRBJ1-3; 8 bases fit TRBD1. CDR1 KGHSH and CDR2 LQKENI come from the germline V gene. This CDR3 is 17 amino acids long. The ends lost 0 bases at V and 0 bases at J; junction bases unmatched: 4. The CDR3 protein is CASSPPGQARSGNTIYF. CDR3 DNA sequence: TGTGCCAGCTCACCACCGGGACAGGCGCGCTCTGGAAACACCATATATTTT.

The chain is built from TRBV12-3 or TRBV12-4 and TRBJ2-7, with 9 bases identical to TRBD2. The CDR3 consists of 14 residues. V was clipped by 5 bases and J by 0 bases; unmatched bases: 2. CDR3 in amino acids: CASSATSGSYEQYF. In nucleotides, the CDR3 is TGTGCCAGCAGTGCGACTAGCGGCTCCTACGAGCAGTACTTC.

This clonotype was detected many times. This chain connects TRBV5-1 to TRBJ2-7; a possible D gene is TRBD1 (6 bases). Germline-derived CDR1 and CDR2 are SGHRS and YFSETQ. Trimming cost V 0 bases and J 3 bases, with 16 bases left between them. The CDR3 runs 16 residues. CDR3 sequence: CASSLVVSDSNYEQYF. In DNA form, the CDR3 reads TGCGCCAGCAGCTTGGTGGTTTCGGACAGCAACTACGAGCAGTACTTC. The full variable domain, completed using reference TRBV5-1 and TRBJ2-7, is KAGVTQTPRYLIKTRGQQVTLSCSPISGHRSVSWYQQTPGQGLQFLFEYFSETQRNKGNFPGRFSGRQFSNSRSEMNVSTLELGDSALYLCASSLVVSDSNYEQYFGPGTRLTVT.

This clonotype was counted many times. The rearrangement links TRBV29-1 to TRBJ2-1; 9 bases match TRBD2. The CDR3 is 14 residues long. CDR1 SQVTM and CDR2 ANQGSEA come from the germline V gene. Unmatched junction bases numbered 6, after V lost 4 bases and J lost 5 bases. Here the CDR3 reads CSVGSGGGDNEQFF. In DNA, the CDR3 is TGCAGCGTTGGTAGTGGCGGGGGGGACAATGAGCAGTTCTTC.

This clonotype occurred many times. V is TRBV4-2 and J is TRBJ2-2; perhaps D is TRBD1 or TRBD2 (5 bases each). This CDR3 has 17 residues. V lost 2 bases and J lost 3, with 16 bases in between. Per germline, CDR1 LGHNA and CDR2 YNFKEQ. The CDR3 is CASSQLLGAGDTGELFF. Here the CDR3 DNA reads TGTGCCAGCAGCCAATTGCTTGGGGCCGGGGACACCGGGGAGCTGTTTTTT.

This clonotype occurred many times. The CDR3 nucleotides are TGCGCCAGCAGCTTGGTTTCAGGGGAGGGCTACGAGCAGTACTTC. Translating it yields CASSLVSGEGYEQYF. The chain recombines TRBV5-1 with TRBJ2-7, with D perhaps matching TRBD2 (7 bases). Trimming pared 0 bases from V and 3 bases from J, leaving 13 bases between. CDR3 length: 15 amino acids. The V gene's germline CDR1 is SGHRS and CDR2 YFSETQ.

The sample holds one count of this clonotype. This may be a read error, as it is one base from a much larger clone. The rearrangement uses TRBV7-9 and TRBJ1-4, with D possibly matching TRBD1 (6 bases). Looked up from germline, CDR1 is SEHNR and CDR2 is FQNEAQ (reference sequence). The CDR3 is made up of 15 amino acids. CDR3 sequence: CASSLRQGKNEKPFF. Here the CDR3 DNA reads TGTGCCAGCAGCTTAAGGCAGGGGAAGAATGAAAAACCGTTTTTT. Based on the CDR3 plus reference TRBV7-9 and TRBJ1-4, the full variable domain is DTGVSQNPRHKITKRGQNVTFRCDPISEHNRLYWYRQTLGQGPEFLTYFQNEAQLEKSRLLSDRFSAERPKGSFSTLEIQRTEQGDSAMYLCASSLRQGKNEKPFFGSGTQLSVL.

This clonotype was observed at least ten times. This chain uses TRBV7-9 with TRBJ2-7; D gene uncertain. Trimming took off 7 bases at V and 3 bases at J, with 19 bases between the two ends. The germline V gene has CDR1 SEHNR and CDR2 FQNEAQ (reference sequence). The CDR3 contains 15 residues. The CDR3, as DNA: TGTGCCAGCACCGGCCGAGGCCTAGGGTTCTACGAGCAGTACTTC. This codes for CASTGRGLGFYEQYF.

This clonotype was observed many times. The V call is TRBV29-1, the J call TRBJ2-7; TRBD2 matches 7 bases. This CDR3 has 13 amino acids. Germline loops: CDR1 SQVTM, CDR2 ANQGSEA. Germline trimming cut 5 bases from V and 7 bases from J; bases unmatched to any gene: 11. CDR3 amino acids: CSVLGEGLREQYF. DNA of the CDR3: TGCAGCGTTCTGGGGGAGGGCCTTAGGGAGCAGTACTTC.

There are many counts of this clonotype. The chain joins TRBV11-2 to TRBJ2-7; D is perhaps TRBD2 (5 bases). Germline assignment: CDR1 SGHAT and CDR2 FQNNGV. The CDR3 has 18 amino acids. V was clipped by 0 bases and J by 1 base, with 19 bases between them. The CDR3 DNA sequence: TGTGCCAGCAGCTTAGATACTAGACGAACAACTTCGTCCTACGAGCAGTACTTC. Protein product: CASSLDTRRTTSSYEQYF.

This chain links TRBV5-1 with TRBJ2-1; 8 bases fit TRBD2. The junction had 9 bases not matched to a gene; V was cut back by 5 bases and J by 8 bases. The CDR3 has 14 amino acids. Germline CDR1 SGHRS, CDR2 YFSETQ. CDR3 in DNA: TGCGCCAGCAGTTACAGCGGGAGTTCTGATGAGCAGTTCTTC. Its protein is CASSYSGSSDEQFF. Drawing the rest from reference TRBV5-1 and TRBJ2-1, the complete variable domain is KAGVTQTPRYLIKTRGQQVTLSCSPISGHRSVSWYQQTPGQGLQFLFEYFSETQRNKGNFPGRFSGRQFSNSRSEMNVSTLELGDSALYLCASSYSGSSDEQFFGPGTRLTVL.

About this clonotype itself: This could be a read error, since a much larger clone is one nucleotide away. The V gene is TRBV7-2, the J gene TRBJ1-1; D call uncertain. Trimming left V 4 bases short and J 4 bases short, with 16 bases between. There are 15 residues in the CDR3. CDR1 is SGHTA and CDR2 is FQGNSA in the germline V gene. This chain's CDR3 is CASSSDGAGVTEAFF. The CDR3 coding sequence is TGTGCCAGCAGCTCGGACGGTGCCGGGGTCACTGAAGCTTTCTTT.

In its sample, this clonotype was seen many times. V is TRBV7-2 and J is TRBJ2-2; maybe TRBD1 (6 bases). Germline CDR1 is SGHTA and CDR2 is FQGNSA. This CDR3 has 17 residues. With 3 bases removed from V and 5 bases from J, the gap between germline ends came to 19 bases. In DNA, the CDR3 is TGTGCCAGCAGCTTGAGGCTGGTGACAGGAAGGACCGGGGAGCTGTTTTTT. It encodes CASSLRLVTGRTGELFF.

This clonotype showed up many times. The chain links TRBV5-1 to TRBJ2-7; D is perhaps TRBD2 (5 bases). This CDR3 region has 14 residues. V shed 2 bases and J shed 5 bases, with 14 bases lying between them. Per the germline V gene, CDR1 is SGHRS and CDR2 is YFSETQ. CDR3 sequence reads: CASSLTGKADEQYF. In DNA, the CDR3 is TGCGCCAGCAGCTTAACGGGAAAGGCCGACGAGCAGTACTTC.

This clonotype was seen ten or more times. The CDR3: CASSSSGRRYNEQFF. Here the CDR3 DNA reads TGTGCCAGCAGTTCAAGCGGGCGTAGGTACAATGAGCAGTTCTTC. This sequence joins TRBV2 and TRBJ2-1, with D perhaps TRBD2 (6 bases). Germline CDR1 and CDR2: SNHLY and FYNNEI. The CDR3 runs to 15 residues. V dropped 5 bases and J dropped 4 bases, with 15 bases sitting between them.

This clonotype appeared a few times. This could be a read error, since a much larger clone is one nucleotide away. The rearrangement links TRBV9 to TRBJ1-2, with D unresolved. This CDR3 has 13 residues. CDR1 is SGDLS and CDR2 is YYNGEE in the germline V gene. CDR3 sequence: CASSVGGDYGCTF. The CDR3 DNA follows: TGTGCCAGCAGCGTAGGGGGAGACTATGGCTGCACCTTC.

This clonotype was seen ten or more times. The chain is built from TRBV4-1 and TRBJ2-2; D not certain. V shed 1 base and J shed 7 bases, with 7 bases lying between them. The germline CDR1 and CDR2 sequences are MGHRA and YSYEKL. CDR3 size: 13 residues. This CDR3 is CASSQVSVGELFF. The CDR3 DNA reads TGCGCCAGCAGCCAAGTTTCGGTCGGGGAGCTGTTTTTT.

V gene TRBV29-1 combines with J gene TRBJ2-2; no clear D. Per the germline V gene, CDR1 is SQVTM and CDR2 is ANQGSEA. The CDR3 consists of 14 residues. V lost 5 bases, J lost 6 bases, and 16 bases lay in between. The CDR3 region has the DNA TGCAGCGTTCCCTCTAATTTTATCGCCGGGGAGCTGTTTTTT. Translating it yields CSVPSNFIAGELFF.

This clonotype was detected many times. This chain uses TRBV9 with TRBJ2-1; 7 bases are shared with TRBD2. This CDR3 has 14 amino acids. Germline values: CDR1 SGDLS, CDR2 YYNGEE. The V and J ends lost 0 bases and 6 bases, in that order; junction bases with no gene match: 3. CDR3 sequence reads: CASSVGGSGNEQFF. The CDR3 coding sequence is TGTGCCAGCAGCGTAGGCGGGAGTGGCAATGAGCAGTTCTTC.

This clonotype was observed at least ten times. The rearrangement uses TRBV10-3 and TRBJ1-2; D is undetermined. The CDR3 is made up of 12 amino acids. Germline lookup yields CDR1 ENHRY and CDR2 SYGVKD. V lost 6 bases and J 1 base, leaving 6 bases between the germline ends. This CDR3 is CAISWDNYGYTF. The CDR3 region has the DNA TGTGCCATCAGCTGGGATAACTATGGCTACACCTTC.

This clonotype was detected many times. The CDR3 here is CASSETISYNEQFF. In DNA, the CDR3 is TGTGCCAGCAGCGAAACCATCTCCTACAATGAGCAGTTCTTC. V is TRBV9 and J is TRBJ2-1, with D unclear. CDR3 length: 14 amino acids. Germline V lookup: CDR1 SGDLS, CDR2 YYNGEE. V lost 3 bases and J 0 bases, leaving 7 bases between the germline ends.

As regards this clonotype: Being one base from a much bigger clone, this may be a read error. V is TRBV7-9 and J is TRBJ2-1; TRBD2 matches at 16 bases. This CDR3 is 16 amino acids long. Per the germline V gene, CDR1 is SEHNR and CDR2 is FQNEAQ (reference sequence). V trimming: 6 bases; J trimming: 12 bases; junction bases outside the gene matches: 11. The chain's CDR3 is CASRPTGTSGRDVQFF. As DNA, the CDR3 is TGTGCCAGCAGGCCCACCGGGACTAGCGGGAGGGATGTGCAGTTCTTC.

This rearrangement joins TRBV7-2 to TRBJ2-7, with D possibly TRBD1 on 5 matching bases. The germline V gene encodes CDR1 SGHTA and CDR2 FQGNSA. The CDR3 is 12 amino acids. The V end was cut by 7 bases, the J end by 3 bases, with 10 bases between. The CDR3 DNA reads TGTGCCAGCACCCAGCAGGGCTACGAGCAGTACTTC. Translated: CASTQQGYEQYF.

This clonotype was seen at least ten times. This chain joins TRBV5-1 and TRBJ1-4; D perhaps matches TRBD1 (5 bases). Looked up from germline, CDR1 is SGHRS and CDR2 is YFSETQ. The CDR3 extends over 15 amino acids. Trimming cost V 5 bases and J 0 bases, with 11 bases left between them. The CDR3: CASRQDRATNEKLFF. In nucleotides, the CDR3 is TGCGCCAGCAGGCAAGACAGAGCAACTAATGAAAAACTGTTTTTT.

The table lists this clonotype with many counts. The chain uses TRBV27 and TRBJ2-1; weak D call: TRBD2 (5 bases). Germline V CDR1 and CDR2: MNHEY, SMNVEV (reference sequence). V lost 8 bases and J lost 4, with 15 bases in between. The CDR3 length is 14 residues. CDR3 in DNA: TGTGCCAGCTCATCAAGCGGAATATACAATGAGCAGTTCTTC. It codes for CASSSSGIYNEQFF.

Remarks on this clonotype: A much larger clone differs from this one at a single base, so this may be a read error. The chain recombines TRBV7-2 with TRBJ2-3; TRBD2 aligns across 8 bases. The CDR3 is 15 residues long. In germline, CDR1 is SGHTA, CDR2 FQGNSA. V dropped 5 bases and J dropped 1; count of bases not matched to a gene: 5. The CDR3 nucleotides read TGTGCCAGCAGCGCACTAGCGGTGGGCACAGATACGCAGTATTTT. The encoded protein is CASSALAVGTDTQYF.

This clonotype was detected many times. The rearrangement uses TRBV28 and TRBJ1-3; D is unresolved. Germline loops: CDR1 MDHEN, CDR2 SYDVKM. V gave up 5 bases and J gave up 0 bases, with 8 bases separating them. The CDR3 is 14 residues long. CDR3 nucleotides: TGTGCCAGCAGTGGCCCAATCTCTGGAAACACCATATATTTT. This translates into CASSGPISGNTIYF.

This clonotype occurred many times. The chain employs TRBV2 and TRBJ2-5, with D possibly TRBD2 on 7 matching bases. Germline V gene data show CDR1 as SNHLY and CDR2 as FYNNEI. The CDR3 contains 15 residues. The germline V and J ends were trimmed by 6 bases and 5 bases, with 19 bases remaining between them. The CDR3 reads CASSPGTTGGETQYF. CDR3 bases: TGTGCCAGCAGCCCCGGGACAACGGGGGGCGAGACCCAGTACTTC.

This chain connects TRBV5-1 to TRBJ1-1, with TRBD1 matching over 8 bases. The ends lost 2 bases at V and 1 base at J; junction bases unmatched: 10. This CDR3 has 17 residues. Per germline, CDR1 SGHRS and CDR2 YFSETQ. CDR3 protein: CASSFGQGPSQNTEAFF. CDR3 bases: TGCGCCAGCAGCTTCGGACAGGGACCATCCCAGAACACTGAAGCTTTCTTT. The full variable domain, with the rest looked up from reference TRBV5-1 and TRBJ1-1, is KAGVTQTPRYLIKTRGQQVTLSCSPISGHRSVSWYQQTPGQGLQFLFEYFSETQRNKGNFPGRFSGRQFSNSRSEMNVSTLELGDSALYLCASSFGQGPSQNTEAFFGQGTRLTVV.

This clonotype was seen many times. The chain carries TRBV29-1 and TRBJ1-5; D perhaps matches TRBD1 (6 bases). Germline CDR1 is SQVTM and CDR2 is ANQGSEA. V was trimmed by 5 bases and J by 0 bases, leaving 14 bases between them. The CDR3 has 15 residues. CDR3 amino acids: CSVRQVFYSNQPQHF. The CDR3 DNA follows: TGCAGCGTTCGACAGGTGTTTTATAGCAATCAGCCCCAGCATTTT.

At least ten counts were recorded for this clonotype. This chain uses TRBV5-1 with TRBJ1-2; TRBD1 agrees at 10 bases. This CDR3 region has 16 residues. J lost 4 bases, V lost 4 bases, and 10 bases had no gene match. Germline V CDR1 and CDR2: SGHRS, YFSETQ. The CDR3 reads CASSDEGTGDGYGYTF. The CDR3 nucleotides are TGCGCCAGCAGCGACGAGGGGACAGGGGACGGCTATGGCTACACCTTC.